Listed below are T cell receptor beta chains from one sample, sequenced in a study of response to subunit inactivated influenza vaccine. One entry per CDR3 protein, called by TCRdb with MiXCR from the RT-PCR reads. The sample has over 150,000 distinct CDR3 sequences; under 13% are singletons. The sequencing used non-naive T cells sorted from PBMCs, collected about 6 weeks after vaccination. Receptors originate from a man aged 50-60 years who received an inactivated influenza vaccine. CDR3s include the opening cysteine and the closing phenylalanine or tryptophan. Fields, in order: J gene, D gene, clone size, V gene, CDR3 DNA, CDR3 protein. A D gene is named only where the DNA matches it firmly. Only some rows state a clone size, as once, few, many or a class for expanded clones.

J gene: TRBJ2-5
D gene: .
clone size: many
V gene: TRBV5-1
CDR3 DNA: TGCGCCAGCAGCGACTACGGGAGTCAAGAGACCCAGTACTTC
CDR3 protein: CASSDYGSQETQYF

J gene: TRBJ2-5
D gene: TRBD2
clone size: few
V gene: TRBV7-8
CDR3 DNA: TGTGCCAGCACCACTAGAGGAGTGGCTAGCGGGGGGGCAAACTTC
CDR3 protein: CASTTRGVASGGANF

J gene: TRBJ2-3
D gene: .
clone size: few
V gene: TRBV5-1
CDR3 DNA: TGCGCCAGCAGCTTACCGGGACCACCACCGAAGGGGGGTCACACCGATATATCCACAGATACGCAGTATTTT
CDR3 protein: CASSLPGPPPKGGHTDISTDTQYF

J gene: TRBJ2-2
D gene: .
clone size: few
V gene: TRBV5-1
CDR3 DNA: TGCGCCAGCAGCCTAGGGGGTCCAGGAGGAACCGGGGAGCTGTTTTTT
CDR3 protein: CASSLGGPGGTGELFF

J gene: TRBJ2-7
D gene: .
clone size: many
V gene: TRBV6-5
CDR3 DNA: TGTGCCAGCAGTTACTCGGTCGAGCGAACCTCCTACGAGCAGTACTTC
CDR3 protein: CASSYSVERTSYEQYF

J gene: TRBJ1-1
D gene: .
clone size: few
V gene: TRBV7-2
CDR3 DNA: TGTGCCAGCAGACAAGTGGCGGACGGCACTGAAGCTTTCTTT
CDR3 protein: CASRQVADGTEAFF

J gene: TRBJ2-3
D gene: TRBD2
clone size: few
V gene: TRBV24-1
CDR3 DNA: TGTGCCACCAGTGATAACGACGTAGCGGGGGGGGGCACAGATACGCAGTATTTT
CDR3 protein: CATSDNDVAGGGTDTQYF

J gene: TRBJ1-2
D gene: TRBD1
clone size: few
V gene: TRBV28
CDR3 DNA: TGTGCCAGCAGATCCCGGGACAGGGGATACTATGGCTACACCTTC
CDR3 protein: CASRSRDRGYYGYTF

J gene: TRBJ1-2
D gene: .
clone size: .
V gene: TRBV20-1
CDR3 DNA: TGCAGTGCCGACGGAGGAGAGGGTTATGGCTACACCTTC
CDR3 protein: CSADGGEGYGYTF

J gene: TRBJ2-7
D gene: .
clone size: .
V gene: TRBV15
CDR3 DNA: TGTGCCACCAGCAGAGATCAGGACCCCTCCTACGAGCAGTACTTC
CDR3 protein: CATSRDQDPSYEQYF

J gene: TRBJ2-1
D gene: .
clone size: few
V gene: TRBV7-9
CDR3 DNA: TGTGCCAGCAGCTTAGAGAGGGGGTGGATCCATGAGCAGTTCTTC
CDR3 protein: CASSLERGWIHEQFF

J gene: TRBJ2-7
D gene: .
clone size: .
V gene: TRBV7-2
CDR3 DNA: TGTGCCAGCAGCCCGGACGGTACAAGCTCCTACGAGCAGTACTTC
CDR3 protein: CASSPDGTSSYEQYF

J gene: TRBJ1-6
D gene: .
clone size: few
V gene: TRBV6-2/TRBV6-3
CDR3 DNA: TGTGCCAGCAGTTACCCAGGGCTTTCACCCCTCCACTTT
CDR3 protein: CASSYPGLSPLHF

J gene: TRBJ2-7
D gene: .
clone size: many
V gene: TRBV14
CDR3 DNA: TGTGCCAGCAGCCAGGTGGGAGAGCAGTACTTC
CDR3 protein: CASSQVGEQYF

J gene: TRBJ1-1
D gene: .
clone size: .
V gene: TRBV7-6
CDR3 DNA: TGTGCCAGCAGCTTCGGGGAGGTTGGCACTGAAGCTTTCTTT
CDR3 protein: CASSFGEVGTEAFF

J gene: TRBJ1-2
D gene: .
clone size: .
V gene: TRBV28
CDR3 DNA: TGTGCCAGCAGACCCGGGACCCTGAACTATGGCTACACCTTC
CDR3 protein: CASRPGTLNYGYTF

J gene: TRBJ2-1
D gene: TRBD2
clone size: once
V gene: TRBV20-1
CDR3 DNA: TGCAGTGCTAGAGGTGGACTAGCGGGATCCCTGTACAATGAGCACTTCTTC
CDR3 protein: CSARGGLAGSLYNEHFF

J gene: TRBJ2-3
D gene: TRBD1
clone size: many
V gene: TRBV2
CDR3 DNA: TGTGCCAGCAGACGACAGGGCGCGTTCAGCACAGATACGCAGTATTTT
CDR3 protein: CASRRQGAFSTDTQYF

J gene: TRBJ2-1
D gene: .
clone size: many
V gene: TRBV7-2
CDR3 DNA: TGTGCCAGCAGTTGGTTGCCGGGATCCGGAAACAATGAGCAGTTCTTC
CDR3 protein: CASSWLPGSGNNEQFF

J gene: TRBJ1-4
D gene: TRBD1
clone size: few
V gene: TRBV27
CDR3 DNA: TGTGCCAGCAGTTTATACGGGACAGGGGGCTTTGGACGTTACGCAACTAATGAAAAACTGTTTTTT
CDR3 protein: CASSLYGTGGFGRYATNEKLFF

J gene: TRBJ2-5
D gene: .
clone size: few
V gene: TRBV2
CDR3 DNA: TGTGCCAGCAGTGGACAGTGGCGTGGAGAGACCCAGTACTTC
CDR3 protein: CASSGQWRGETQYF

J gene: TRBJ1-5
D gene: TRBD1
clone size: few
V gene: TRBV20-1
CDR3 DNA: TGCAGTGCTAGCCAGGGGGCAGCCAGCGAGCCCCAGCATTTT
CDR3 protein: CSASQGAASEPQHF

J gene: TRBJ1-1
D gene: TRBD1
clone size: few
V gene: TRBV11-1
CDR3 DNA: TGTGCCAGCAGCGCCGGGACAGTGAACACTGAAGCTTTCTTT
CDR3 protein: CASSAGTVNTEAFF